These 29 T cell receptor beta chains were sequenced from one sample in a study of blood T cell repertoires in COVID-19. Method: immunoSEQ multiplex PCR; TCRdb's copy keeps in-frame clones and lacks some. The top ten hold about a tenth of the sample, which has roughly 80,000 clones, 60% to 80% seen once. The sequenced sample consisted of peripheral blood. The receptors originated from a human donor in a cohort sampled during active COVID-19.

The table lists this clone with a count of one. The V gene is TRBV6-5, the J gene TRBJ2-7, with 9 bases lining up with TRBD1. The CDR3 spans 14 residues. CDR1 is MNHEY, CDR2 SVGAGI, per germline. With V trimmed by 6 bases and J by 5 bases, 8 bases remained unmatched. CDR3 region: CASRRGQGTDEQYF. The DNA for the CDR3 is TGTGCCAGCAGGAGGGGACAGGGTACCGACGAGCAGTACTTC.

V and J are TRBV5-1 and TRBJ2-5, with TRBD1 matching over 10 bases. Germline V lookup: CDR1 SGHRS, CDR2 YFSETQ. After removal of 4 bases from V and 5 bases from J, the junction contained 8 bases not matched to a gene. This CDR3 region has 15 residues. CDR3 amino acids: CASSTAGTGEETQYF. The CDR3 nucleotides read TGCGCCAGCAGCACCGCCGGGACAGGGGAGGAGACCCAGTACTTC.

Only a few counts were recorded for this clone. The rearrangement joins TRBV6-6 to TRBJ1-6; D not certain. The CDR3 has 15 residues. V was trimmed by 5 bases and J by 10 bases, leaving 18 bases between them. Germline CDR1 and CDR2: MNHNY and SVGAGI (reference sequence). The CDR3 is CASSPTRGGGSPLHF. As DNA, the CDR3 is TGTGCCAGCAGTCCGACCCGGGGAGGCGGGTCACCCCTCCACTTT.

This clone has just one count. The genes are TRBV7-9 and TRBJ2-5, with TRBD2 matching over 10 bases. V trimming: 1 base; J trimming: 3 bases; junction bases outside the gene matches: 8. Germline CDR1 and CDR2: SEHNR and FQNEAQ (reference sequence). The CDR3 is 17 amino acids. The CDR3 is CASSLVFTSGDKETQYF. CDR3 nucleotide sequence: TGTGCCAGCAGCTTAGTTTTCACTAGCGGGGATAAAGAGACCCAGTACTTC. Filled out from reference TRBV7-9 and TRBJ2-5, the complete variable domain reads DTGVSQNPRHKITKRGQNVTFRCDPISEHNRLYWYRQTLGQGPEFLTYFQNEAQLEKSRLLSDRFSAERPKGSFSTLEIQRTEQGDSAMYLCASSLVFTSGDKETQYFGPGTRLLVL.

The chain carries TRBV5-6 and TRBJ2-7; a weak D match, TRBD1 (7 bases). This CDR3 contains 13 residues. V lost 7 bases and J 2 bases, leaving 13 bases between the germline ends. Germline V gene lookup returns CDR1 SGHDT and CDR2 YYEEEE. The CDR3 protein is CASSRGVTYEQYF. Here the CDR3 DNA reads TGTGCCAGCTCCAGGGGGGTTACCTACGAGCAGTACTTC.

The V gene is TRBV6-5, the J gene TRBJ1-1; 11 nucleotides match TRBD1. Germline V CDR1 and CDR2: MNHEY, SVGAGI. V lost 6 bases to trimming and J lost 5 bases; unmatched junction nucleotides: 8. This CDR3 has 15 amino acids. The CDR3 reads CASRSDRGRLTEAFF. The CDR3 region has the DNA TGTGCCAGCAGATCGGACAGGGGGCGGTTAACTGAAGCTTTCTTT.

This chain joins TRBV2 and TRBJ2-2, with D perhaps matching TRBD2 (5 bases). Germline V gene lookup returns CDR1 SNHLY and CDR2 FYNNEI. The germline V and J ends were trimmed by 5 bases and 7 bases, with 8 bases remaining between them. CDR3 length: 12 residues. The CDR3 bases are TGTGCCAGCAGTATCCGGGGCGGGGAGCTGTTTTTT. This encodes CASSIRGGELFF.

The chain employs TRBV7-2 and TRBJ1-6; 8 nucleotides match TRBD1. From germline, CDR1 is SGHTA and CDR2 FQGNSA. J gave up 6 bases and V 5 bases, and 12 bases lay outside the gene matches. This CDR3 comprises 17 residues. As DNA, the CDR3 is TGTGCCAGCAGCCCACCCGCGGACAGGGTCGGTAATTCACCCCTCCACTTT. It codes for CASSPPADRVGNSPLHF.

The chain recombines TRBV5-1 with TRBJ2-2, with 8 bases fitting TRBD1. The J segment lost 1 base and the V segment lost 3 bases, leaving 2 bases of the junction unmatched. The CDR3 is made up of 15 amino acids. Germline values: CDR1 SGHRS, CDR2 YFSETQ. The CDR3 spells CASSSGTGNTGELFF. The CDR3 nucleotides read TGCGCCAGCAGCTCCGGGACAGGGAACACCGGGGAGCTGTTTTTT. The full variable domain, its missing parts supplied by reference TRBV5-1 and TRBJ2-2, is KAGVTQTPRYLIKTRGQQVTLSCSPISGHRSVSWYQQTPGQGLQFLFEYFSETQRNKGNFPGRFSGRQFSNSRSEMNVSTLELGDSALYLCASSSGTGNTGELFFGEGSRLTVL.

This chain links TRBV4-1 with TRBJ1-1; D gene uncertain. Germline CDR1 and CDR2: MGHRA and YSYEKL. V lost 5 bases, J lost 1 base, and 20 bases lay in between. This CDR3 comprises 17 residues. The CDR3, as DNA: TGCGCCAGCAGCTCTGAGGGCTTCGGCGTAGCGAACACTGAAGCTTTCTTT. It is translated as CASSSEGFGVANTEAFF.

This clone has just one count. The chain couples TRBV5-3 to TRBJ2-7; 8 nucleotides match TRBD1. TRBV5-3 is known as an ORF, though its function is uncertain. The V gene end was trimmed by 3 bases and the J gene end by 2 bases; junction bases not matched to a gene: 10. This CDR3 contains 16 residues. As DNA, the CDR3 is TGTGCCAGAAGCTGGATCTTCCGGACAGGGACCTACGAGCAGTACTTC. It yields the protein CARSWIFRTGTYEQYF.

The J gene is TRBJ1-4, the V gene TRBV6-2 or TRBV6-3, with 8 bases fitting TRBD1. The ends lost 2 bases at V and 10 bases at J; junction bases unmatched: 9. There are 15 residues in the CDR3. Germline V lookup: CDR1 MNHEY, CDR2 SVGEGT. This CDR3 is CASSYPRGQGIKLFF. The CDR3, as DNA: TGTGCCAGCAGTTACCCAAGAGGACAGGGCATAAAACTGTTTTTT.

The chain combines TRBV4-1 with TRBJ2-5; TRBD2 matches at 14 bases. Germline-derived CDR1 and CDR2 are MGHRA and YSYEKL. The CDR3 runs to 17 residues. V shed 4 bases and J 4 bases; nucleotides not matched to a gene: 8. DNA for the CDR3: TGCGCCAGCAGCCGGGGACTAGCGGGGGCCTCCGTAGAGACCCAGTACTTC. It codes for CASSRGLAGASVETQYF.

In this sample, this clone turned up a few times. The gene calls are TRBV3-1 (or the pseudogene TRBV3-2) and TRBJ1-1; 8 bases fit TRBD1. The CDR3 contains 14 residues. The germline V gene has CDR1 LGHDT and CDR2 YNNKEL (reference sequence). The ends lost 4 bases at V and 5 bases at J; junction bases unmatched: 6. CDR3 sequence (DNA): TGTGCCAGCAGCCGCTCAGGGGGCCGGACTGAAGCTTTCTTT. Protein: CASSRSGGRTEAFF.

The V call is TRBV29-1, the J call TRBJ1-1, with 10 bases identical to TRBD1. The CDR3 is made up of 14 amino acids. With 6 bases clipped from V and 4 bases from J, the junction kept 8 bases outside the gene matches. Germline loops: CDR1 SQVTM, CDR2 ANQGSEA. The CDR3 reads CSVDRGGQGTEAFF. The DNA for the CDR3 is TGCAGCGTGGACAGGGGGGGCCAAGGCACTGAAGCTTTCTTT.

This clone was found once. The V call is TRBV5-1, the J call TRBJ2-7; tentatively, D is TRBD1 (5 bases). Germline V lookup: CDR1 SGHRS, CDR2 YFSETQ. This CDR3 is built from 13 residues. Trimming left V 0 bases short and J 6 bases short, with 10 bases between. In DNA, the CDR3 is TGCGCCAGCAGCTTGGGACAGAAAGGCGAGCAGTACTTC. It codes for CASSLGQKGEQYF. Filled out from reference TRBV5-1 and TRBJ2-7, the complete variable domain reads KAGVTQTPRYLIKTRGQQVTLSCSPISGHRSVSWYQQTPGQGLQFLFEYFSETQRNKGNFPGRFSGRQFSNSRSEMNVSTLELGDSALYLCASSLGQKGEQYFGPGTRLTVT.

This clone was counted only a few times. The chain employs TRBV5-5 and TRBJ1-5, with 8 bases aligning to TRBD1. The junction had 1 base not matched to a gene; V was cut back by 1 base and J by 7 bases. Germline V gene data show CDR1 as SGHKS and CDR2 as YYEKEE (reference sequence). The CDR3 length is 13 residues. The DNA for the CDR3 is TGTGCCAGCAGCTTGTCAGGGGGCCAGCCCCAGCATTTT. Translating gives CASSLSGGQPQHF.

The V call is TRBV18, the J call TRBJ1-1, with a tentative D call TRBD1 (5 bases). CDR3 length: 16 amino acids. Trimming cost V 2 bases and J 2 bases, with 15 bases left between them. Germline V gives CDR1 KGHSH, CDR2 LQKENI. CDR3 amino acids: CASSPWQGPPNTEAFF. CDR3 bases: TGTGCCAGCTCACCATGGCAGGGCCCCCCTAACACTGAAGCTTTCTTT.

The chain uses TRBV7-8 and TRBJ2-7; 8 nucleotides match TRBD2. The CDR3 covers 15 residues. Trimming at V came to 4 bases and at J to 2 bases, leaving 7 bases not matched to a gene. The germline V gene encodes CDR1 SGHVS and CDR2 FQNEAQ. The DNA for the CDR3 is TGTGCCAGCAGCTCGTCCCGGGAGGGGACCTACGAGCAGTACTTC. As protein: CASSSSREGTYEQYF.

CDR3 protein: CASSQAGRTTRKGETQYF. DNA of the CDR3: TGTGCCAGCAGCCAAGCAGGGCGGACTACGAGAAAGGGAGAGACCCAGTACTTC. J is TRBJ2-5 and V is TRBV3-1 (or the pseudogene TRBV3-2); possible D gene TRBD2, 6 bases. V lost 1 base and J 4 bases, leaving 22 bases between the germline ends. Germline assignment: CDR1 LGHDT and CDR2 YNNKEL (reference sequence). The CDR3 covers 18 residues.

The chain employs TRBV5-4 and TRBJ1-1, with D perhaps matching TRBD1 (6 bases). V shed 2 bases and J shed 2 bases, with 13 bases lying between them. This CDR3 is built from 15 residues. Germline V gives CDR1 SGHNT, CDR2 YYREEE (reference sequence). This CDR3 reads CASSFVGGRNTEAFF. The DNA of the CDR3 is TGTGCCAGCAGCTTTGTCGGGGGGCGTAACACTGAAGCTTTCTTT.

This clone was counted between two and nine times. V is TRBV11-3 and J is TRBJ2-7; D may be TRBD2 (6 bases). The CDR3 covers 13 residues. Looked up from germline, CDR1 is SGHNT and CDR2 is YENEEA. V was cut by 0 bases and J by 6 bases, with 9 bases left in between. CDR3 nucleotide sequence: TGTGCCAGCAGCTTAGATTCCGGGGGCGAGCAGTACTTC. Protein sequence: CASSLDSGGEQYF.

This clone has only one observation. The chain links TRBV28 to TRBJ2-7; 7 bases are a match to TRBD1. The V gene end was trimmed by 3 bases and the J gene end by 0 bases; junction bases not matched to a gene: 8. Germline V gene data show CDR1 as MDHEN and CDR2 as SYDVKM. This CDR3 comprises 16 residues. This CDR3 reads CASSFQLRQGSYEQYF. CDR3 DNA sequence: TGTGCCAGCAGTTTCCAACTCAGACAGGGCTCCTACGAGCAGTACTTC.

The chain uses TRBV5-5 and TRBJ1-2; D gene unclear. Trimming shortened V by 4 bases and J by 4 bases, and 17 bases separated the two germline ends. This CDR3 is 15 amino acids long. Germline CDR1 reads SGHKS; CDR2 reads YYEKEE (reference sequence). CDR3 nucleotide sequence: TGTGCCAGCAGCCCGGCAGGCAGGACTGTCTATGGCTACACCTTC. Protein product: CASSPAGRTVYGYTF.

V and J are TRBV4-3 and TRBJ1-2, with 7 bases matching TRBD1. The V and J ends lost 0 bases and 7 bases, in that order; junction bases with no gene match: 8. The CDR3 contains 15 residues. Germline CDR1 reads LGHNA; CDR2 reads YSLEER. CDR3 region: CASSQDPGGRGGYTF. In nucleotides, the CDR3 is TGCGCCAGCAGCCAAGATCCAGGGGGAAGGGGTGGCTACACCTTC.

This clone was counted a few times. The chain employs TRBV3-1 (or the pseudogene TRBV3-2) and TRBJ2-7, with a tentative D call TRBD2 (6 bases). Per the germline V gene, CDR1 is LGHDT and CDR2 is YNNKEL (reference sequence). The V and J ends lost 6 bases and 0 bases respectively, with 12 bases between them. This CDR3 comprises 14 residues. The CDR3 loop is CASRKGLLSYEQYF. As DNA, the CDR3 is TGTGCCAGCAGGAAGGGACTTCTCTCCTACGAGCAGTACTTC.

The chain combines TRBV6-1 with TRBJ2-7; possible D gene TRBD1, 6 bases. There are 14 residues in the CDR3. CDR1 MNHNS and CDR2 SASEGT come from the germline V gene. V lost 2 bases and J 5 bases, leaving 13 bases between the germline ends. The CDR3 protein is CASSETGRLDEQYF. DNA for the CDR3: TGTGCCAGCAGTGAAACAGGGCGCTTAGACGAGCAGTACTTC.

The CDR3 coding sequence is TGTGCCAGCAGCGCCACAGGGGGAAATCAGCCCCAGCATTTT. It yields the protein CASSATGGNQPQHF. The J gene is TRBJ1-5, the V gene TRBV7-2; TRBD1 aligns across 8 bases. From germline, CDR1 is SGHTA and CDR2 FQGNSA. Trimming removed 5 bases from V and 4 bases from J; junction bases left unmatched: 4. The CDR3 totals 14 residues.

This chain connects TRBV11-2 to TRBJ2-7; TRBD1 might be the D (7 bases). V lost 5 bases and J 6 bases, leaving 20 bases between the germline ends. Per the germline V gene, CDR1 is SGHAT and CDR2 is FQNNGV. CDR3 length: 15 residues. This CDR3 is CASSVVGARGVEQYF. CDR3 nucleotide sequence: TGTGCCAGCAGCGTCGTCGGGGCCAGGGGGGTCGAGCAGTACTTC.